Presented here are 23 T cell receptor beta chains from one specimen sequenced in a study of beta chain features in type 1 diabetes (dated by TCRdb to 2017 to 2018). Receptor libraries were prepared by the immunoSEQ multiplex PCR assay. The entire amount of isolated RNA was reverse transcribed using the High Capacity cDNA Reverse Transcription Kit, so the sequenced TCRB transcripts were expressed ones. As stored in TCRdb, this immuneACCESS dataset retains in-frame rearrangements with V and J assigned. A fraction of the clones does not appear; measured against another copy, unresolved V genes explain less than half of the discrepancy, and the remainder lacks a known reason. Counted in this sample were over 100,000 clones; approximately 39% of them appeared once. Roughly 0.059% of the sample comes from the top ten. The sequenced sample consisted of stem cell memory CD4+ T cells from blood. Sample cell subset or site, as interpreted from the label and publication: stem cell-like memory CD4+ T cells. The origin of the receptors is a young woman in good health.

The count of this clone is one. The V gene is TRBV2, the J gene TRBJ1-5; possibly TRBD1 for D (5 bases). Trimming cost V 7 bases and J 2 bases, with 6 bases left between them. CDR1 and CDR2 from the germline V gene are SNHLY and FYNNEI. This CDR3 has 12 amino acids. CDR3 amino acids: CASTRGNQPQHF. The CDR3 DNA is TGTGCCAGCACCAGGGGCAATCAGCCCCAGCATTTT.

The chain joins TRBV7-2 to TRBJ1-2; D not resolved. The germline CDR1 and CDR2 sequences are SGHTA and FQGNSA. The CDR3 contains 11 residues. V was cut by 3 bases and J by 8 bases, with 7 bases left in between. CDR3 nucleotides: TGTGCCAGCAGCTTGAATCGGGGCTACACCTTC. Protein sequence: CASSLNRGYTF.

The CDR3 DNA reads TGTGCCAGCAGCTCAGCGGGGGGACGGGAAAAACTGTTTTTT. It translates to CASSSAGGREKLFF. This chain uses TRBV5-4 with TRBJ1-4; D possibly corresponds to TRBD1 (5 bases). CDR1 and CDR2 (germline): SGHNT, YYREEE (reference sequence). Trimming removed 3 bases at V and 8 bases at J, with 14 bases between. CDR3 length: 14 residues.

The CDR3 region has the DNA TGTGCCAGCAGCCCTAGAATGGGGGGCGAGCAGTACTTC. This codes for CASSPRMGGEQYF. The rearrangement links TRBV9 to TRBJ2-7; perhaps TRBD2 as D (6 bases). This CDR3 has 13 residues. CDR1 is SGDLS and CDR2 is YYNGEE in the germline V gene. V lost 4 bases and J lost 6, with 14 bases in between.

The chain employs TRBV5-1 and TRBJ2-3; 9 nucleotides match TRBD1. The CDR3 is made up of 12 amino acids. Germline V gives CDR1 SGHRS, CDR2 YFSETQ. Losses at the gene ends were 6 bases for V and 10 bases for J; bases not matched to a gene: 6. The CDR3 nucleotides are TGCGCCAGCACCGAGGGACAGGGACCGCAGTATTTT. This sequence encodes CASTEGQGPQYF. The whole variable domain, filled in from reference TRBV5-1 and TRBJ2-3, reads KAGVTQTPRYLIKTRGQQVTLSCSPISGHRSVSWYQQTPGQGLQFLFEYFSETQRNKGNFPGRFSGRQFSNSRSEMNVSTLELGDSALYLCASTEGQGPQYFGPGTRLTVL.

This clone came up a few times. The chain employs TRBV7-2 and TRBJ2-1; TRBD2 might be the D (5 bases). Trimming cost V 1 base and J 0 bases, with 16 bases left between them. CDR1 and CDR2 from the germline V gene are SGHTA and FQGNSA. The CDR3 loop spans 18 amino acids. The CDR3 sequence: CASSLVAGLRVSYNEQFF. In DNA, the CDR3 is TGTGCCAGCAGCTTAGTGGCGGGTTTAAGGGTCTCCTACAATGAGCAGTTCTTC.

The rearrangement joins TRBV4-1 to TRBJ2-7; maybe TRBD2 (6 bases). CDR3 length: 15 amino acids. The V gene's germline CDR1 is MGHRA and CDR2 YSYEKL. Trimming took off 1 base at V and 4 bases at J, with 14 bases between the two ends. The CDR3 coding sequence is TGCGCCAGCAGCCAAGGCGGGGCCACATATTACGAGCAGTACTTC. It codes for CASSQGGATYYEQYF.

This clone has only a few counts. The chain joins TRBV7-8 to TRBJ1-1, with D perhaps TRBD1 (6 bases). This CDR3 is 17 amino acids long. From germline, CDR1 is SGHVS and CDR2 FQNEAQ. Trimming removed 0 bases from V and 6 bases from J, with 20 bases in between. CDR3 DNA: TGTGCCAGCAGCTTAGCGTATGGCAGGGGACGGATCGCTGAAGCTTTCTTT. This sequence encodes CASSLAYGRGRIAEAFF.

This clone was found a few times. The rearrangement links TRBV30 to TRBJ1-4; the D is unclear. The CDR3 covers 13 residues. The germline V gene encodes CDR1 GTSNPN and CDR2 SVGIG (reference sequence). Between the trimmed V and J ends, which lost 4 bases and 8 bases, there was a span of 14 bases. The CDR3 DNA reads TGTGCCTGGACTGCCGGAGGCGGGGAAAAACTGTTTTTT. This gives the protein CAWTAGGGEKLFF.

The chain joins TRBV28 to TRBJ1-1, with TRBD1 as a possible D gene (5 bases). This CDR3 spans 14 amino acids. Looked up from germline, CDR1 is MDHEN and CDR2 is SYDVKM. With 7 bases removed from V and 4 bases from J, the gap between germline ends came to 16 bases. The CDR3 coding sequence is TGTGCCAGCACCCCGGGGGGGGTGAGCACTGAAGCTTTCTTT. It is translated as CASTPGGVSTEAFF.

This clone has a handful of counts. V and J are TRBV19 and TRBJ1-2, with TRBD1 identical over 11 bases. The trim removed 7 bases at V and 6 bases at J, leaving 10 bases unmatched. From germline, CDR1 is LNHDA and CDR2 SQIVND (reference sequence). CDR3 length: 15 residues. CDR3 region: CASIWTGGATDGYTF. DNA of the CDR3: TGTGCCAGTATATGGACAGGGGGCGCCACGGATGGCTACACCTTC. Full variable domain (remainder filled in from reference TRBV19 and TRBJ1-2): DGGITQSPKYLFRKEGQNVTLSCEQNLNHDAMYWYRQDPGQGLRLIYYSQIVNDFQKGDIAEGYSVSREKKESFPLTVTSAQKNPTAFYLCASIWTGGATDGYTFGSGTRLTVV.

The chain carries TRBV29-1 and TRBJ1-2; D perhaps matches TRBD1 (5 bases). V was trimmed by 0 bases and J by 4 bases, leaving 12 bases between them. This CDR3 has 14 residues. Per the germline V gene, CDR1 is SQVTM and CDR2 is ANQGSEA. The CDR3 loop reads CSVEEYRHSYGYTF. In nucleotides, the CDR3 is TGCAGCGTTGAAGAATACAGGCATTCCTATGGCTACACCTTC.

The chain uses TRBV7-9 and TRBJ2-1; D is possibly TRBD1 (5 bases). The germline gives CDR1 SEHNR, CDR2 FQNEAQ (reference sequence). The CDR3 sequence is 12 residues long. The ends were cut back, 4 bases at V and 8 bases at J, with 9 bases in the middle. CDR3 nucleotides: TGTGCCAGCAGCTACAGGAAGGATGAGCAGTTCTTC. Its translation is CASSYRKDEQFF.

This clone was counted a few times. The rearrangement uses TRBV11-2 and TRBJ2-7, with TRBD2 identical over 7 bases. J gave up 3 bases and V 4 bases, and 15 bases lay outside the gene matches. Per the germline V gene, CDR1 is SGHAT and CDR2 is FQNNGV. This CDR3 comprises 17 residues. The CDR3, as DNA: TGTGCCAGCAGCTCAAGGGGTGGGCCTAGCGGTCTCTACGAGCAGTACTTC. Translated: CASSSRGGPSGLYEQYF.

This clone was detected a few times. The chain employs TRBV7-9 and TRBJ1-2, with 10 bases identical to TRBD1. Germline V lookup: CDR1 SEHNR, CDR2 FQNEAQ (reference sequence). V lost 3 bases and J lost 5; bases outside the gene matches: 9. CDR3 length: 16 residues. CDR3 in amino acids: CASSLRSGTGVYGYTF. The CDR3 DNA reads TGTGCCAGCAGCTTGCGAAGCGGGACAGGGGTTTATGGCTACACCTTC.

This clone was seen only a few times. The same CDR3 arises from other DNA sequences in this sample as well. This rearrangement joins TRBV30 to TRBJ2-1, with D tentatively TRBD1 (6 bases). The germline V gene has CDR1 GTSNPN and CDR2 SVGIG (reference sequence). V was shortened by 0 bases and J by 4 bases, with 7 bases between the two germline ends. The CDR3 runs 13 residues. Written as DNA, the CDR3 is TGTGCCTGGAGTGTACAGGGTTACAATGAGCAGTTCTTC. It yields the protein CAWSVQGYNEQFF.

The genes are TRBV7-2 and TRBJ2-3, with D possibly TRBD2 on 5 matching bases. This CDR3 contains 16 residues. V dropped 7 bases and J dropped 2 bases, with 19 bases sitting between them. The germline gives CDR1 SGHTA, CDR2 FQGNSA. DNA of the CDR3: TGTGCCAGCACCCAACCCCTAGCCAGTCCCACAGATACGCAGTATTTT. This encodes CASTQPLASPTDTQYF.

J is TRBJ1-1 and V is TRBV23-1; D not resolved. TRBV23-1 has ORF status, its function being uncertain. The CDR3 consists of 14 residues. Trimming took off 8 bases at V and 10 bases at J, with 23 bases between the two ends. Written as DNA, the CDR3 is TGCGCCAGCGAACTCCGGGTTGGTCCGTGGTCAGCTTTCTTT. Amino acid sequence: CASELRVGPWSAFF.

V and J are TRBV7-9 and TRBJ2-5; 7 bases agree with TRBD2. CDR1 and CDR2 from the germline V gene are SEHNR and FQNEAQ (reference sequence). The CDR3 extends over 17 amino acids. Germline trimming cut 5 bases from V and 2 bases from J; bases unmatched to any gene: 14. The CDR3 sequence is CASSLRFPLRGQETQYF. The CDR3, as DNA: TGTGCCAGCAGCCTCAGATTCCCCTTGCGGGGGCAAGAGACCCAGTACTTC.

This clone has only a few counts. V is TRBV29-1 and J is TRBJ1-1, with D unresolved. The germline V gene has CDR1 SQVTM and CDR2 ANQGSEA. Trimming took off 8 bases at V and 0 bases at J, with 19 bases between the two ends. CDR3 length: 15 residues. DNA for the CDR3: TGCAGCCCCTTGGAGCGTCCGGGGATGAACACTGAAGCTTTCTTT. Its translation is CSPLERPGMNTEAFF.

The chain employs TRBV7-2 and TRBJ2-1, with no clear D. The CDR3 consists of 12 residues. The V gene lost 1 base and the J gene lost 11 bases, with 9 bases spanning the gap. Germline CDR1 reads SGHTA; CDR2 reads FQGNSA. CDR3 coding DNA: TGTGCCAGCAGCTTAGAGCATAGAAAGCAGTTCTTC. Amino acid sequence: CASSLEHRKQFF.

The chain links TRBV7-8 to TRBJ2-1; perhaps TRBD2 as D (5 bases). Trimming left V 0 bases short and J 2 bases short, with 11 bases between. This CDR3 is 16 amino acids long. The V gene's germline CDR1 is SGHVS and CDR2 FQNEAQ. The CDR3 DNA reads TGTGCCAGCAGCTTAGCTAGCGTTTCGGCCTACAATGAGCAGTTCTTC. As protein: CASSLASVSAYNEQFF.

This clone showed up just a few times. The chain employs TRBV4-2 and TRBJ2-4, with 9 nucleotides matching TRBD2. The CDR3 totals 21 residues. Unmatched junction bases numbered 16, after V lost 0 bases and J lost 1 base. The V gene's germline CDR1 is LGHNA and CDR2 YNFKEQ. The CDR3 is CASSQDLVPLAGLWAKNIQYF. CDR3 sequence (DNA): TGTGCCAGCAGCCAAGATTTAGTTCCCCTAGCGGGATTGTGGGCCAAAAACATTCAGTACTTC.